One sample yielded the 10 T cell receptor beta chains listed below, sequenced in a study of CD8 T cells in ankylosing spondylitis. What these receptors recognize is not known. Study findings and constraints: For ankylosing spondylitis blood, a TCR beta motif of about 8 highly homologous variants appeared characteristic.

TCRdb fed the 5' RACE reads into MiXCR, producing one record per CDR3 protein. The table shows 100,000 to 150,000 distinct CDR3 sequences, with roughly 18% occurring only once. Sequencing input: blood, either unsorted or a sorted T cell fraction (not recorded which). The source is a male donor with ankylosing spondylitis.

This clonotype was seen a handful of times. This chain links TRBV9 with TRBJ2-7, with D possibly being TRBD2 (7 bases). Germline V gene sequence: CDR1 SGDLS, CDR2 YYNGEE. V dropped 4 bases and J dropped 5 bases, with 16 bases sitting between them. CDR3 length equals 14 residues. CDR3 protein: CASSLGGGPNEQYF. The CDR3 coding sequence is TGTGCCAGCAGCCTTGGGGGGGGGCCCAACGAGCAGTACTTC.

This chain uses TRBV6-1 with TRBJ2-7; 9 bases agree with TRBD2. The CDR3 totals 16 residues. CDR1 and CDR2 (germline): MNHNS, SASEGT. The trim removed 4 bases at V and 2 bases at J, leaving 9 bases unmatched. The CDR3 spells CASSGSSSGTTYEQYF. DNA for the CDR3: TGTGCCAGCAGTGGATCCTCTAGCGGGACGACCTACGAGCAGTACTTC.

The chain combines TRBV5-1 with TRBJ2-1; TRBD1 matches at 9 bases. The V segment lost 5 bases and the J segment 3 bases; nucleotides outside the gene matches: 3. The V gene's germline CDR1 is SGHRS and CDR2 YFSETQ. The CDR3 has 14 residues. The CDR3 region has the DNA TGCGCCAGCAGGGGACAGGGATACTACAATGAGCAGTTCTTC. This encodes CASRGQGYYNEQFF.

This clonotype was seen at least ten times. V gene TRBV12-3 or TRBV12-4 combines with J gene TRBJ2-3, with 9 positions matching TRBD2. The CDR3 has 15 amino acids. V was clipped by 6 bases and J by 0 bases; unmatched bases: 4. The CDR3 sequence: CASSRLAASTDTQYF. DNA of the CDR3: TGTGCCAGCAGCCGACTAGCGGCTAGCACAGATACGCAGTATTTT.

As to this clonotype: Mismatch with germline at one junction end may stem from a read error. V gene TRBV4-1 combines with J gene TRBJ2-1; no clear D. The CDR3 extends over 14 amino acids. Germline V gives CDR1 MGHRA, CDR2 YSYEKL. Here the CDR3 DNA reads TGCGCCAGCAGGCAAGGTATCAACAACCGTGAGCAGTTCTTC. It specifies CASRQGINNREQFF.

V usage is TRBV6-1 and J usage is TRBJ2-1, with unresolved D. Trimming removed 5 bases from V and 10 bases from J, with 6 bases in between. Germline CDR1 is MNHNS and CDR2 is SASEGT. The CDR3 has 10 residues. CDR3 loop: CASSRGEQFF. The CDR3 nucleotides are TGTGCCAGCAGTCGAGGAGAGCAGTTCTTC.

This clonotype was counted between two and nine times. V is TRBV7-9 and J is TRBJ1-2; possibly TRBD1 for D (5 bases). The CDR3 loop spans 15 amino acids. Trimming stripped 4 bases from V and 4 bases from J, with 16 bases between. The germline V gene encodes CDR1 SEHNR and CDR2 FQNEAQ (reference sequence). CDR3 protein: CASSSSPGGFYGYTF. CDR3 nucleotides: TGTGCCAGCAGCTCGTCCCCCGGGGGATTCTATGGCTACACCTTC.

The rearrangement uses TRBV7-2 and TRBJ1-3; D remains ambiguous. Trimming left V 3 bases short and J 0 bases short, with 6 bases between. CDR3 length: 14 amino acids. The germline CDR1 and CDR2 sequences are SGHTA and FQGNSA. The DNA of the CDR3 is TGTGCCAGCAGCTTCACAGACTCTGGAAACACCATATATTTT. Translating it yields CASSFTDSGNTIYF.

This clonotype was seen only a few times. This CDR3 is CASSQLHWDRMTGELFF. CDR3 DNA: TGTGCCAGCAGTCAACTGCACTGGGACAGAATGACCGGGGAGCTGTTTTTT. The genes are TRBV28 and TRBJ2-2, with TRBD1 matching over 7 bases. The V segment lost 5 bases and the J segment 5 bases; nucleotides outside the gene matches: 14. Germline CDR1 reads MDHEN; CDR2 reads SYDVKM. CDR3 length: 17 amino acids.

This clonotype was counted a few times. The CDR3 is CASSQDSYEQFF. The DNA of the CDR3 is TGTGCCAGCAGCCAAGATTCGTATGAGCAGTTCTTC. This sequence joins TRBV3-1 and TRBJ2-1; D gene unclear. Germline-derived CDR1 and CDR2 are LGHDT and YNNKEL (reference sequence). The CDR3 is 12 residues long. The V end lost 0 bases, the J end lost 8 bases, and 5 bases lay between the germline ends.